The clone carrying this T cell receptor beta chain has a count of ten or more. This sample is drawn from a study of identical twins. A universal primer site arose from template switching, and cDNA bore unique molecular identifiers. In TCRdb, the 5' RACE reads were re-called with MiXCR into one record per CDR3 protein. The sample has about 280,000 distinct CDR3 sequences; about 8% are singletons. CDR3 length: 17 amino acids. Looked up from germline, CDR1 is MNHNS and CDR2 is SASEGT. Trimming left V 6 bases short and J 3 bases short, with 21 bases between. The data also belong to a second study, concerning yellow fever vaccine responses in identical twins.

The sample taken for sequencing was memory (CD45RO+) T cells sorted from blood. The rearrangement links TRBV6-1 to TRBJ2-1; possibly TRBD1 or TRBD2 for D (5 bases each). The TCR comes from a woman between 18 and 30 years old in good health. For the CDR3, the DNA is TGTGCCAGCAGCCATTCCAGAGGGGCAGGGAGCTACAATGAGCAGTTCTTC. Translated, it gives CASSHSRGAGSYNEQFF.